The rows below give T cell receptor beta chains drawn from one sample of a study of cytomegalovirus exposure and HLA in healthy donors. The protocol was immunoSEQ multiplex PCR, while the TCRdb copy is restricted to in-frame clones and leaves out a portion. The sample consists of about 160,000 clones, 70% to 80% of them appearing once. Sequencing input: PBMCs. The receptor source for this set is a man aged 50 to 59 in good health and CMV-seropositive. Each CDR3 is given with its conserved first and last residue. The D gene is left open where the match is weak. For some rows the clone size is stated as once, few or many, or as a class when expanded; others skip it.

d_call clone_size j_call v_call cdr3_nt cdr3_aa
- - TRBJ1-1 TRBV2 TGTGCCAGCAGTGAAGCCCCCCTAACTTTTCCCGCTTTCTTT CASSEAPLTFPAFF
- - TRBJ1-1 TRBV4-3 TGCGCCAGCAGCCCAGACACAGGGCTGAACACTGAAGCTTTCTTT CASSPDTGLNTEAFF
TRBD1 few TRBJ1-2 TRBV19 TGTGCCACGATTCGGACAGGGGTTGGCTATGGCTACACCTTC CATIRTGVGYGYTF
TRBD1 few TRBJ1-2 TRBV5-6 TGTGCCAGCAGCCAAGACAGGGGGAACTATGGCTACACCTTC CASSQDRGNYGYTF
- few TRBJ2-5 TRBV4-1 TGCGCCAGCAGAAACCCGAGTCGTACGAGGCAAGAGACCCAGTACTTC CASRNPSRTRQETQYF
TRBD1 - TRBJ1-2 TRBV5-6 TGTGCCAGCAGCTTGGCGCCGACAGGGGGCGCCGGTGGCTACACCTTC CASSLAPTGGAGGYTF
- - TRBJ2-5 TRBV6-5 TGTGCCAGCAGTTACACCCCCCTGGGGGCCGGAGAGACCCAGTACTTC CASSYTPLGAGETQYF
TRBD1 - TRBJ1-1 TRBV27 TGTGCCAGCAGTTTATCTTTAGGAGGGGGCCGTGGAGCTTTCTTT CASSLSLGGGRGAFF
- - TRBJ1-2 TRBV19 TGTGCCAGTAGTATAGTGGGGAGACCCTATGGCTACACCTTC CASSIVGRPYGYTF
- - TRBJ1-1 TRBV7-3 TGTGCCAGCAGGGAACAGGGGAACACTGAAGCTTTCTTT CASREQGNTEAFF
- once TRBJ1-5 TRBV19 TGTGCCAGTAGTATGGCGGGCCCGAGGGGCAATCAGCCCCAGCATTTT CASSMAGPRGNQPQHF
- - TRBJ1-1 TRBV5-1 TGCGCCAGCAGCTTGGCCGGGACAAGGAACACTGAAGCTTTCTTT CASSLAGTRNTEAFF
- - TRBJ1-1 TRBV6-5 TGTGCCAGCGTTCTAGGAGGAAGCACTGAAGCTTTCTTT CASVLGGSTEAFF
- - TRBJ2-1 TRBV5-6 TGTGCCAGCAGCTTGGTTGACGGGGAGCAGTTCTTC CASSLVDGEQFF
- - TRBJ2-3 TRBV5-1 TGCGCCAGCAGCTTGGCCAACCGGGCAGATACGCAGTATTTT CASSLANRADTQYF
- - TRBJ1-5 TRBV30 TGTGCCTGGAGTGTAACGGGTTCAGGCAATCAGCCCCAGCATTTT CAWSVTGSGNQPQHF
- - TRBJ1-6 TRBV7-9 TGTGCCAGCAGCCCAGGATCAGAGAATTCACCCCTCCACTTT CASSPGSENSPLHF
- few TRBJ1-2 TRBV4-2 TGTGCCAGCAGCCAAGAAGGAGGGCCGAGACAAAACTATGGCTACACCTTC CASSQEGGPRQNYGYTF
- - TRBJ2-1 TRBV18 TGTGCCAGCTCACCGCTTCGCGATGAGCAGTTCTTC CASSPLRDEQFF
- few TRBJ2-2 TRBV6-5 TGTGCCAGCAGTGACAGGTTCAACACCGGGGAGCTGTTTTTT CASSDRFNTGELFF
- - TRBJ2-3 TRBV21-1 TGTGCCAGCAGCAAAGCGCACGGGGTATTGACAGATACGCAGTATTTT CASSKAHGVLTDTQYF
TRBD1 - TRBJ2-7 TRBV6-5 TGTGCCAGCAGCAGAGACAGGGGTGCTAGCTACGAGCAGTACTTC CASSRDRGASYEQYF
TRBD2 - TRBJ2-7 TRBV6-1 TGTGCCAGCAAGGGAGGGCAGGCTGTGGCCTACGAGCAGTACTTC CASKGGQAVAYEQYF
- - TRBJ1-4 TRBV5-4 TGTGCCAGCAGCCTGTTGGGGGCAGGTGAAAAACTGTTTTTT CASSLLGAGEKLFF
TRBD1 few TRBJ1-6 TRBV6-5 TGTGCCTCCTGGACAGGGCCAAGAAATAATTCACCCCTCCACTTT CASWTGPRNNSPLHF
- - TRBJ2-3 TRBV19 TGTGCCAGTAGCTCCACCGGTCGCAAAGATACGCAGTATTTT CASSSTGRKDTQYF
TRBD1 - TRBJ2-2 TRBV12-5 TGTGCTAGTGGTTTGAGGCTCCAGGGGGACACCGGGGAGCTGTTTTTT CASGLRLQGDTGELFF
TRBD1 few TRBJ2-2 TRBV28 TGTGCCAGCAGATCACCGGGACAGGGTATTCCCGGGGAGCTGTTTTTT CASRSPGQGIPGELFF
- - TRBJ2-3 TRBV11-2 TGTGCCAGCAGCTCCCGGGACTTGAGGACGGATAATACGCAGTATTTT CASSSRDLRTDNTQYF
- - TRBJ2-7 TRBV4-3 TGCGCCAGCAGCCAAGATTGGCAGATCTCCTACGAGCAGTACTTC CASSQDWQISYEQYF
- - TRBJ2-3 TRBV4-1 TGCGCCAGCAGCCAAGATCGTTCAGGGGCCCCCACAGATACGCAGTATTTT CASSQDRSGAPTDTQYF